These T cell receptor beta chains were read from a single sample in a study of cytomegalovirus exposure and HLA in healthy donors. Libraries were prepared by immunoSEQ multiplex PCR; TCRdb keeps only in-frame clonotypes and omits some of them. The data hold approximately 73,000 clones, with around 58% observed a single time. Input material: PBMCs. These receptor sequences come from a man aged 30 to 45 in good health and CMV-seropositive. Both conserved end residues are part of each CDR3. A D gene is named only where the DNA matches it firmly. Rows give clone size only sometimes, using once, few, many, or a class for an expanded clone.

abundance	v_gene	d_gene	j_gene	CDR3nt	CDR3aa
many	TRBV18	.	TRBJ2-5	TGTGCCAGCTCACCACTGGCTGAGACCCAGTACTTC	CASSPLAETQYF
.	TRBV13	TRBD1	TRBJ2-5	TGTGCCAGCAGCTGGGGACAGGGGATTGAAGAGACCCAGTACTTC	CASSWGQGIEETQYF
.	TRBV4-2	.	TRBJ2-6	TGTGCCAGCAGCCAAGAGACAGTCTCTGGGGCCAACGTCCTGACTTTC	CASSQETVSGANVLTF
.	TRBV30	.	TRBJ2-7	TGTGCCTGGAGCAGGGTAGGATACGAGCAGTACTTC	CAWSRVGYEQYF
.	TRBV6-5	.	TRBJ2-7	TGTGCCAGCAGTTATATGGCTTCTTACGAGCAGTACTTC	CASSYMASYEQYF
.	TRBV15	.	TRBJ1-5	TGTGCCACCAGCAGAAACCAGGGAAATCAGCCCCAGCATTTT	CATSRNQGNQPQHF
.	TRBV2	TRBD1	TRBJ1-5	TGTGCCAGCAGTTTGGACAGGGGCAGCAATCAGCCCCAGCATTTT	CASSLDRGSNQPQHF
few	TRBV19	.	TRBJ2-7	TGTGCCAGTAGTATAGTAGACAGCTCCTACGAGCAGTACTTC	CASSIVDSSYEQYF
.	TRBV5-1	.	TRBJ2-3	TGCGCCAGCAGCTTGGGTGGCGGGATGGGCACAGATACGCAGTATTTT	CASSLGGGMGTDTQYF
many	TRBV7-9	.	TRBJ1-1	TGTGCCAGCAATTTAGGAGGTAACACTGAAGCTTTCTTT	CASNLGGNTEAFF
.	TRBV7-6	.	TRBJ1-6	TGTGCCAGCAGCTTAGCGGCGGGGTCTAATTCACCCCTCCACTTT	CASSLAAGSNSPLHF
few	TRBV28	.	TRBJ2-7	TGTGCCAGCAACCCTGGGGGGAGGGGGAGGAAGCAGTACTTC	CASNPGGRGRKQYF
.	TRBV27	.	TRBJ2-4	TGTGCCAGCGTCGGTCGGGGGACCAAAAACATTCAGTACTTC	CASVGRGTKNIQYF
.	TRBV5-4	.	TRBJ1-5	TGTGCCAGCAGCCCGGGGGGTGAGAGGAATCAGCCCCAGCATTTT	CASSPGGERNQPQHF
few	TRBV6-6	TRBD1	TRBJ1-2	TGTGCCAGCAGGTCCGGGACAGGGGAGGTAAACTATGGCTACACCTTC	CASRSGTGEVNYGYTF
.	TRBV30	.	TRBJ1-5	TGTGCCTGGAGTGTAAACAGCCAAAATCAGCCCCAGCATTTT	CAWSVNSQNQPQHF
.	TRBV6-4	TRBD1	TRBJ1-2	TGTGCCAGCAGTTTGACAGGGGGCGATTATGGCTACACCTTC	CASSLTGGDYGYTF
.	TRBV27	TRBD1	TRBJ1-4	TGTGCCAGCAGGCCATACAGGGGCGGTAATGAAAAACTGTTTTTT	CASRPYRGGNEKLFF
.	TRBV11-2	TRBD2	TRBJ2-3	TGTGCCAGCAGCTTACGAGCGGGAGTTGGAGATACGCAGTATTTT	CASSLRAGVGDTQYF
.	TRBV5-4	.	TRBJ2-2	TGTGCCAGCAGCAGCCCCCAGAAAACAGGGTTATACACCGGGGAGCTGTTTTTT	CASSSPQKTGLYTGELFF
once	TRBV30	.	TRBJ1-1	TGTGCCTGGAGTTATGGGGGGTCTATGAACACTGAAGCTTTCTTT	CAWSYGGSMNTEAFF
.	TRBV4-3	TRBD2	TRBJ2-1	TGCGCCAGCAGCCAAGATAGGATACTAGCGGGAGCAGGTAATGAGCAGTTCTTC	CASSQDRILAGAGNEQFF
few	TRBV7-2	.	TRBJ1-1	TGTGCCAGCAGCTTTTCTCGGAACACTGAAGCTTTCTTT	CASSFSRNTEAFF
.	TRBV7-9	TRBD1	TRBJ1-2	TGTGCCAGCAGTATTAGGAGGGTGACAGGGGGCCCTACGCGAGGCTACACCTTC	CASSIRRVTGGPTRGYTF
once	TRBV27	.	TRBJ1-1	TGTGCCAGCAGTTTATACACGAACACTGAAGCTTTCTTT	CASSLYTNTEAFF
.	TRBV15	TRBD1	TRBJ2-4	TGTGCCACCAGCCCGGGACAGATAGCCAAAAACATTCAGTACTTC	CATSPGQIAKNIQYF
.	TRBV12-5	TRBD2	TRBJ2-2	TGTGCTAGTGGTTTGGCGGGACTAGCGGATTACGCGAACACCGGGGAGCTGTTTTTT	CASGLAGLADYANTGELFF
.	TRBV11-2	.	TRBJ2-7	TGTGCCAGCACCCTTTCCTCCGAGGCCTACGAGCAGTACTTC	CASTLSSEAYEQYF
.	TRBV19	.	TRBJ1-2	TGTGCCAGTAGTATGGGTCTCGGTGGAGGCAACTATGGCTACACCTTC	CASSMGLGGGNYGYTF
.	TRBV7-9	.	TRBJ2-1	TGTGCCAGCAGCTCGTATATGAGCGGAACCTACAATGAGCAGTTCTTC	CASSSYMSGTYNEQFF
.	TRBV11-2	.	TRBJ1-1	TGTGCCAGCAGCTTAGTCGACAAAGCTTTCTTT	CASSLVDKAFF
.	TRBV28	.	TRBJ2-2	TGTGCCAGCAGTCCGACGAGGGGGGGTACCGGGGAGCTGTTTTTT	CASSPTRGGTGELFF
.	TRBV6-1	TRBD1	TRBJ2-2	TGTGCCAGCACAGAGGGGGCCCTCACCGGGGAGCTGTTTTTT	CASTEGALTGELFF
few	TRBV11-3	.	TRBJ2-1	TGTGCCAGCAGCTTAGACCTTGCAGGATCGTCTGAGCAGTTCTTC	CASSLDLAGSSEQFF
.	TRBV5-1	.	TRBJ1-5	TGCGCCAGCAGCGCGGAGGGGCTAATGGGCCAGCCCCAGCATTTT	CASSAEGLMGQPQHF
few	TRBV2	.	TRBJ2-3	TGTGCCAACTTGTCAGGGTTCTACGATACGCAGTATTTT	CANLSGFYDTQYF
.	TRBV5-1	TRBD1	TRBJ2-7	TGCGCCAGCAGCGGGGGACAGGGGGCCTCCGAGCAGTACTTC	CASSGGQGASEQYF
.	TRBV5-1	.	TRBJ1-1	TGCGCCAGCTGTGCGGAACTAAACACTGAAGCTTTCTTT	CASCAELNTEAFF